The clone carrying this T cell receptor (beta chain) occurred a few times. These data belong to a study of cytomegalovirus exposure and HLA in healthy donors. Study context: In an early release, HLA-typed donors contributed 80 million to 95 million unique TCR sequences.

V lost 4 bases, J lost 6 bases, and 14 bases stayed unmatched. In germline, CDR1 is SGHAT, CDR2 FQNNGV. The CDR3 runs 18 residues. Primers: 60 Vbeta forward and 13 Jbeta reverse. Some clones are missing from TCRdb's copy, which holds only in-frame ones; the method was immunoSEQ multiplex PCR. The data contain approximately 89,000 clones, around 74% of them singletons. This TCR came from a man in his thirties or forties in good health and CMV-seropositive. Sequences were obtained from PBMCs. This chain uses TRBV11-2 with TRBJ1-6, with 8 positions matching TRBD1. CDR3 sequence: CASSSRFFAGGGNSPLHF. Here the CDR3 DNA reads TGTGCCAGCAGCTCCAGATTTTTCGCAGGGGGCGGTAATTCACCCCTCCACTTT.